This entry lists 31 T cell receptor beta chains sequenced from one sample in a study of T cells in narcolepsy. The protocol was immunoSEQ multiplex PCR, while the TCRdb copy is restricted to in-frame clones and leaves out a portion. The table records around 25,000 clones, over 65% of them present only once. The source material was memory (CD45RA-) CD4+ T cells from blood. These receptors were collected from a human donor in good health.

The chain carries TRBV6-5 and TRBJ1-2; 7 nucleotides line up with TRBD1. CDR3 size: 15 residues. CDR1 is MNHEY, CDR2 SVGAGI, per germline. V trimming: 2 bases; J trimming: 7 bases; junction bases outside the gene matches: 10. The CDR3 DNA reads as TGTGCCAGCAGTTACCAAAAACAGGGGACTATTGGCTACACCTTC. Residues: CASSYQKQGTIGYTF.

The chain links TRBV6-5 to TRBJ1-4; 7 bases fit TRBD1. Germline V gives CDR1 MNHEY, CDR2 SVGAGI. There are 14 residues in the CDR3. V trimming: 2 bases; J trimming: 6 bases; junction bases outside the gene matches: 3. CDR3 sequence (DNA): TGTGCCAGCAGTTACCGCAGGGGGGATGAAAAACTGTTTTTT. It encodes CASSYRRGDEKLFF.

The genes are TRBV11-2 and TRBJ2-2; D is perhaps TRBD2 (6 bases). Germline V gene lookup returns CDR1 SGHAT and CDR2 FQNNGV. The CDR3 is 17 amino acids. Trimming removed 5 bases at V and 6 bases at J, with 22 bases between. Here the CDR3 DNA reads TGTGCCAGCAGCAGAGGAGGGGTCGGGGTATTGTCCGGGGAGCTGTTTTTT. Amino acid sequence: CASSRGGVGVLSGELFF.

The rearrangement links TRBV7-3 to TRBJ2-2, with D perhaps TRBD2 (6 bases). Looked up from germline, CDR1 is SGHTA and CDR2 is FQGTGA. This CDR3 has 12 residues. V was pared by 5 bases and J by 6 bases, with 7 bases between. CDR3 bases: TGTGCCAGCAGCGGACTATCCGGGGAGCTGTTTTTT. This gives the protein CASSGLSGELFF.

This chain links TRBV6-6 with TRBJ1-6; D gene unclear. The CDR3 is 15 amino acids. The germline V and J ends were trimmed by 5 bases and 18 bases, with 26 bases remaining between them. CDR1 is MNHNY and CDR2 is SVGAGI in the germline V gene (reference sequence). The CDR3 reads CASSPDASPRAMPHF. The CDR3 region has the DNA TGTGCCAGCAGTCCCGACGCTTCGCCGCGGGCAATGCCCCACTTT.

The chain combines TRBV7-2 with TRBJ1-6; D is unresolved. V lost 1 base, J lost 7 bases, and 8 bases lay in between. Germline V gives CDR1 SGHTA, CDR2 FQGNSA. The CDR3 length is 14 residues. CDR3 nucleotides: TGTGCCAGCAGCTTAGTCCAGATGAATTCACCCCTCCACTTT. This translates into CASSLVQMNSPLHF.

The chain joins TRBV5-5 to TRBJ2-2; 7 bases match TRBD1. The CDR3 consists of 16 residues. Germline V CDR1 and CDR2: SGHKS, YYEKEE (reference sequence). The junction had 3 bases not matched to a gene; V was cut back by 0 bases and J by 1 base. This CDR3 reads CASSLAGQLNTGELFF. CDR3 DNA: TGTGCCAGCAGCTTGGCGGGACAGCTGAACACCGGGGAGCTGTTTTTT. Filled out from reference TRBV5-5 and TRBJ2-2, the complete variable domain reads DAGVTQSPTHLIKTRGQQVTLRCSPISGHKSVSWYQQVLGQGPQFIFQYYEKEERGRGNFPDRFSARQFPNYSSELNVNALLLGDSALYLCASSLAGQLNTGELFFGEGSRLTVL.

CDR3 loop: CASSLAVPYEQYF. Written as DNA, the CDR3 is TGTGCCAGCAGCTTAGCAGTGCCCTACGAGCAGTACTTC. The chain combines TRBV7-9 with TRBJ2-7; the D is unclear. V lost 0 bases and J 2 bases, leaving 5 bases between the germline ends. The V gene's germline CDR1 is SEHNR and CDR2 FQNEAQ (reference sequence). The CDR3 is 13 amino acids.

The CDR3 region is CASSPQRLAGGHTGELFF. As DNA, the CDR3 is TGTGCCAGCTCACCACAGAGACTAGCGGGAGGACACACCGGGGAGCTGTTTTTT. The chain carries TRBV18 and TRBJ2-2; TRBD2 agrees at 13 bases. The junction had 5 bases not matched to a gene; V was cut back by 1 base and J by 3 bases. In germline, CDR1 is KGHSH, CDR2 LQKENI. The CDR3 is 18 residues long.

The chain links TRBV30 to TRBJ2-7; D call uncertain. This CDR3 comprises 12 residues. Trimming took 4 bases from V and 2 from J, leaving 9 bases between them. Germline V gene data show CDR1 as GTSNPN and CDR2 as SVGIG (reference sequence). CDR3 in DNA: TGTGCCTGGACCTCAGGAGCCTACGAGCAGTACTTC. This encodes CAWTSGAYEQYF. The full variable domain, rest sourced from reference TRBV30 and TRBJ2-7, is SQTIHQWPATLVQPVGSPLSLECTVEGTSNPNLYWYRQAAGRGLQLLFYSVGIGQISSEVPQNLSASRPQDRQFILSSKKLLLSDSGFYLCAWTSGAYEQYFGPGTRLTVT.

The rearrangement joins TRBV7-9 to TRBJ1-2, with 10 bases matching TRBD1. V lost 7 bases to trimming and J lost 1 base; unmatched junction nucleotides: 6. Germline V lookup: CDR1 SEHNR, CDR2 FQNEAQ (reference sequence). This CDR3 has 15 amino acids. The CDR3 DNA sequence: TGTGCCAGCATACGGGGACAGGGGATTAACTATGGCTACACCTTC. It translates to CASIRGQGINYGYTF.

The chain employs TRBV23-1 and TRBJ1-5; D might be TRBD1 (5 bases). TRBV23-1 is an ORF, with its function uncertain. CDR3 size: 13 residues. V lost 6 bases, J lost 4 bases, and 10 bases lay in between. The CDR3, as DNA: TGCGCCAGCAGCCCCGACAGAAATCAGCCCCAGCATTTT. Residues: CASSPDRNQPQHF.

This chain connects TRBV6-1 to TRBJ1-4; tentatively, D is TRBD1 (6 bases). This CDR3 spans 12 amino acids. V dropped 2 bases and J dropped 15 bases, with 13 bases sitting between them. Per germline, CDR1 MNHNS and CDR2 SASEGT. The CDR3 is CASSELGQRMFF. The CDR3 bases are TGTGCCAGCAGTGAACTTGGACAGAGGATGTTTTTT.

This clone appeared a single time. The same CDR3 is also encoded by other DNA sequences in this sample. The CDR3 here is CSAGTETQYF. The DNA of the CDR3 is TGCAGTGCCGGTACGGAGACCCAGTACTTC. The chain uses TRBV20-1 and TRBJ2-5; D remains ambiguous. The CDR3 runs to 10 residues. V lost 6 bases, J lost 5 bases, and 7 bases lay in between. Germline-derived CDR1 and CDR2 are DFQATT and SNEGSKA (reference sequence).

The V and J genes are TRBV7-8 and TRBJ2-1; no definite D call. The germline V gene has CDR1 SGHVS and CDR2 FQNEAQ. This CDR3 contains 13 residues. V gave up 0 bases and J gave up 6 bases, with 6 bases separating them. The CDR3 sequence: CASSLAAVNEQFF. The CDR3 nucleotides are TGTGCCAGCAGCTTAGCGGCGGTCAATGAGCAGTTCTTC.

In its sample, this clone was seen a few times. J is TRBJ2-5 and V is TRBV7-2; TRBD2 aligns across 9 bases. V shed 7 bases and J 5 bases; nucleotides not matched to a gene: 14. CDR1 and CDR2 from the germline V gene are SGHTA and FQGNSA. The CDR3 loop spans 16 amino acids. CDR3 bases: TGTGCCAGCACGCGCGTAGCGGGAGTTTCCGGTGAGACCCAGTACTTC. This translates into CASTRVAGVSGETQYF.

J is TRBJ2-3 and V is TRBV11-2, with unresolved D. CDR1 and CDR2 from the germline V gene are SGHAT and FQNNGV. This CDR3 spans 12 amino acids. The V gene lost 5 bases and the J gene lost 5 bases, with 8 bases spanning the gap. As DNA, the CDR3 is TGTGCCAGCAGCCCACAGAGAGATACGCAGTATTTT. Protein sequence: CASSPQRDTQYF.

The rearrangement links TRBV7-3 to TRBJ2-3, with 8 positions matching TRBD1. V dropped 4 bases and J dropped 1; count of bases not matched to a gene: 1. CDR1 is SGHTA and CDR2 is FQGTGA in the germline V gene. The CDR3 consists of 14 residues. This CDR3 reads CASSSGQGTDTQYF. CDR3 DNA sequence: TGTGCCAGCAGCTCGGGACAGGGCACAGATACGCAGTATTTT.

The chain employs TRBV2 and TRBJ1-2; no definite D call. Germline V lookup: CDR1 SNHLY, CDR2 FYNNEI. The length of the CDR3 is 13 residues. V dropped 6 bases and J dropped 6 bases, with 14 bases sitting between them. The CDR3 region is CASRAEPSDGYTF. DNA for the CDR3: TGTGCCAGCAGAGCTGAGCCCTCAGATGGCTACACCTTC. Combining the CDR3 with reference TRBV2 and TRBJ1-2 gives the whole variable domain EPEVTQTPSHQVTQMGQEVILRCVPISNHLYFYWYRQILGQKVEFLVSFYNNEISEKSEIFDDQFSVERPDGSNFTLKIRSTKLEDSAMYFCASRAEPSDGYTFGSGTRLTVV.

J is TRBJ2-1 and V is TRBV5-1; no reliable D call. There are 15 residues in the CDR3. Per germline, CDR1 SGHRS and CDR2 YFSETQ. V was cut by 0 bases and J by 0 bases, with 7 bases left in between. The CDR3 nucleotides read TGCGCCAGCAGCTTGGGTGTACACTCCTACAATGAGCAGTTCTTC. Translated: CASSLGVHSYNEQFF.

The chain couples TRBV19 to TRBJ1-1, with D possibly TRBD1 on 6 matching bases. The germline V gene encodes CDR1 LNHDA and CDR2 SQIVND (reference sequence). Trimming pared 6 bases from V and 3 bases from J, leaving 14 bases between. CDR3 length: 14 residues. The CDR3 sequence: CASRKWGADTEAFF. CDR3 DNA sequence: TGTGCCAGTAGAAAGTGGGGGGCGGACACTGAAGCTTTCTTT.

This clone was counted a few times. The chain is built from TRBV2 and TRBJ2-7, with 11 bases matching TRBD2. The length of the CDR3 is 14 residues. Per germline, CDR1 SNHLY and CDR2 FYNNEI. After removal of 4 bases from V and 3 bases from J, the junction contained 2 bases not matched to a gene. The DNA for the CDR3 is TGTGCCAGCAGTGCCGGGACTAGCGGCTACGAGCAGTACTTC. This sequence encodes CASSAGTSGYEQYF.

The gene calls are TRBV2 and TRBJ2-7, with 9 bases lining up with TRBD2. Trimming at V came to 7 bases and at J to 0 bases, leaving 13 bases not matched to a gene. CDR3 length equals 17 residues. The V gene's germline CDR1 is SNHLY and CDR2 FYNNEI. The CDR3 sequence is CASTDVGSGRSSYEQYF. The CDR3 coding sequence is TGTGCCAGCACAGATGTCGGGAGCGGGAGGAGCTCCTACGAGCAGTACTTC.

This clone has only one observation. The rearrangement joins TRBV7-2 to TRBJ2-3; perhaps TRBD2 as D (7 bases). Trimming shortened V by 4 bases and J by 6 bases, and 26 bases separated the two germline ends. The CDR3 totals 18 residues. Germline V lookup: CDR1 SGHTA, CDR2 FQGNSA. CDR3 sequence reads: CASSSPPRGADSRDTQYF. Written as DNA, the CDR3 is TGTGCCAGCAGCTCCCCGCCACGGGGGGCCGATTCGCGGGATACGCAGTATTTT.

This chain links TRBV9 with TRBJ2-7, with D perhaps given as TRBD1 or TRBD2 (7 bases each). V dropped 1 base and J dropped 5 bases, with 13 bases sitting between them. The CDR3 covers 14 residues. In germline, CDR1 is SGDLS, CDR2 YYNGEE. The CDR3 nucleotides read TGTGCCAGCAGCGTACGGCCAGGGGGGGACGAGCAGTACTTC. Its translation is CASSVRPGGDEQYF.

Here the CDR3 reads CASSLGTVNSPLHF. CDR3 in DNA: TGTGCCAGCAGCTTAGGGACAGTAAATTCACCCCTCCACTTT. The chain joins TRBV11-2 to TRBJ1-6; a possible D gene is TRBD1 (6 bases). The CDR3 runs 14 residues. Trimming took 1 base from V and 7 from J, leaving 8 bases between them. Per the germline V gene, CDR1 is SGHAT and CDR2 is FQNNGV.

V usage is TRBV6-6 and J usage is TRBJ1-1; 7 bases fit TRBD1. The germline V gene has CDR1 MNHNY and CDR2 SVGAGI (reference sequence). After removal of 4 bases from V and 1 base from J, the junction contained 3 bases not matched to a gene. This CDR3 is built from 14 residues. CDR3 region: CASSWGQQNTEAFF. The CDR3 DNA reads as TGTGCCAGCAGTTGGGGACAGCAGAACACTGAAGCTTTCTTT.

The gene calls are TRBV6-5 and TRBJ1-2; unclear D gene. CDR1 and CDR2 (germline): MNHEY, SVGAGI. The length of the CDR3 is 15 residues. Deletions cut 0 bases from V and 2 bases from J, with 10 bases between. In nucleotides, the CDR3 is TGTGCCAGCAGTTACTCTAGGGCGTCCAACTATGGCTACACCTTC. Its translation is CASSYSRASNYGYTF.

The chain links TRBV11-2 to TRBJ2-7; D is possibly TRBD1 (6 bases). The CDR3 loop spans 16 amino acids. Germline CDR1 SGHAT, CDR2 FQNNGV. V was trimmed by 0 bases and J by 3 bases, leaving 15 bases between them. In DNA form, the CDR3 reads TGTGCCAGCAGCTTAGATCGAGCAGGGGCGGGCTACGAGCAGTACTTC. It is translated as CASSLDRAGAGYEQYF.

The V call is TRBV14, the J call TRBJ1-1; possibly TRBD1 for D (6 bases). CDR3 length equals 12 residues. V lost 4 bases and J lost 7, with 10 bases in between. CDR1 and CDR2 from the germline V gene are SGHDN and FVKESK. The CDR3: CASSLTGHEAFF. CDR3 sequence (DNA): TGTGCCAGCAGCCTGACAGGCCATGAAGCTTTCTTT.

V gene TRBV6-6 combines with J gene TRBJ1-1; no firm D call. The V end lost 7 bases, the J end lost 1 base, and 10 bases lay between the germline ends. The CDR3 has 13 residues. Germline V gene lookup returns CDR1 MNHNY and CDR2 SVGAGI (reference sequence). CDR3: CASKEAGNTEAFF. The CDR3 DNA reads as TGTGCCAGCAAAGAAGCAGGGAACACTGAAGCTTTCTTT.